This entry lists 3 T cell receptor beta chains sequenced from one sample in a study of blood T cell repertoires in COVID-19. Sequencing was performed with immunoSEQ multiplex PCR; in TCRdb, only in-frame clones are kept and a portion is missing. In the table there are approximately 93,000 clones, about three quarters of which are singletons. The sequenced sample was peripheral blood. The origin of the receptors is a woman of 80 years or more with acute or convalescent COVID-19.

This chain connects TRBV4-2 to TRBJ2-1; D remains unclear. Trimming left V 2 bases short and J 0 bases short, with 14 bases between. From germline, CDR1 is LGHNA and CDR2 YNFKEQ. There are 17 residues in the CDR3. CDR3 sequence: CASSQHQTALSYNEQFF. The DNA for the CDR3 is TGTGCCAGCAGCCAACACCAGACTGCCCTCTCCTACAATGAGCAGTTCTTC.

This clone was observed many times. This rearrangement joins TRBV5-1 to TRBJ2-2; D may be TRBD2 (6 bases). The germline V and J ends were trimmed by 3 bases and 1 base, with 10 bases remaining between them. The CDR3 loop spans 15 amino acids. Germline assignment: CDR1 SGHRS and CDR2 YFSETQ. The DNA for the CDR3 is TGCGCCAGCAGCTCCAGGGAGGTGAACACCGGGGAGCTGTTTTTT. This sequence encodes CASSSREVNTGELFF.

This clone turned up a few times. The V and J genes are TRBV7-3 and TRBJ1-6; a possible D gene is TRBD1 (5 bases). CDR1 and CDR2 from the germline V gene are SGHTA and FQGTGA. Between the trimmed V and J ends, which lost 0 bases and 12 bases, there was a span of 9 bases. This CDR3 has 13 residues. CDR3 coding DNA: TGTGCCAGCAGCTTAACGTACGGGGGACCCCTCCACTTT. Its protein is CASSLTYGGPLHF.